This TCR beta chain was profiled in a study of shared clonotypes between healthy human individuals. In the original processing: ImmunoSEQ only sent back junction sequences with no quality scores, so filtering was done differently. Sequencing was performed with immunoSEQ multiplex PCR; in TCRdb, only in-frame clones are kept and a portion is missing. V, J and clone size were drawn from that table, and D and trimming were deduced from the DNA. The repertoire holds about 1.5 million clones, with roughly 98% as singletons. Germline CDR1 reads GTSNPN; CDR2 reads SVGIG (reference sequence). CDR3 length: 10 residues. Trimming stripped 5 bases from V and 14 bases from J, with 13 bases between.

This clonotype originated in a man aged 25-45 years in good health. J is TRBJ1-5 and V is TRBV30, with D maybe TRBD1 (6 bases). The source material was naive CD4+ T cells sorted from blood. Subset reported: CD45RA+ positively selected. CDR3 amino acids: CAWGGHLKHF. For the CDR3, the DNA is TGTGCCTGGGGGGGACACCTGAAGCATTTT.